The T cell receptor (beta chain) under discussion was sequenced for a study of OX40 agonist ivuxolimab in advanced cancers. Looking at the study overall: Ivuxolimab was an agonistic, fully human IgG2 monoclonal antibody directed against OX40 (CD134), a costimulatory receptor. Intravenous ivuxolimab was administered to patients every 2 weeks at six dose levels: 0.01, 0.1, 0.3, 1.5, 3 and 10 mg/kg. Of the approximately 50 patients in dose escalation, some 20 had hepatocellular carcinoma, about 15 had melanoma, 9 had renal cell carcinoma and 9 had head and neck cancer. A male proportion of under 85% and a mean age of roughly 55 years, ranging from roughly 23 to 85, were recorded for the dose-escalation cohort. Prior anti-PD-1, anti-PD-L1 or anti-CTLA-4 therapy was permitted, and checkpoint inhibitors had been received by roughly 40% of dose-escalation patients. Partial responses occurred in three dose-escalation patients: two with cutaneous melanoma and one with hepatocellular carcinoma. Peripheral TCRbeta sequencing was intended to test whether TCR sequence diversity was altered and clonal T-cell expansion was caused by ivuxolimab. The monotherapy dose-escalation portion (N of about 50 patients) of the phase I ivuxolimab trial is reported in the paper. General findings and caveats noted by the study authors: In the 0.1-3.0 mg/kg groups, partial responders were among the patients with the lowest normalized peripheral clonal expansion, particularly in CD8+ T cells. Low levels of normalized T-cell clonal expansion were also seen in some patients who did not respond. Clonal expansion of both CD4+ and CD8+ blood T cells was observed from baseline to week 6 at doses 0.1 to 3.0 mg/kg. The antigen specificity of the peripheral T cells that underwent clonal expansion was not determined. After ivuxolimab, more expanded clones were found on average in CD8+ T cells than in CD4+ T cells.

On this clone: Its antigen remains undetermined. Base-call qualities are not available, and no considerably larger clone is one nucleotide away.

For sequencing of the TCRbeta CDR3 region, genomic DNA was extracted from the sorted cells. The immunoSEQ Assay was used to sequence the TCRbeta CDR3 regions. TCRdb's version of the immuneACCESS table is confined to in-frame rearrangements and falls short of the full clone set. An unresolved V gene accounts for under half of the shortfall where checked; the remainder is of unknown origin. Within this sample are about 100,000 clones, with around 91% of them counted one time only. The ten largest clones capture 0.16% of the sample. For this chain, trimming is 2 bases at the V end and 3 bases at the J end, and the number of junction bases without a gene match is 5. Taken from cysteine to phenylalanine, the CDR3 has 15 residues. This entry keeps only the CDR3 DNA: 45 bases, framed from base 1. The germline V gene encodes CDR1 LGHNA and CDR2 YNFKEQ. Patients with autoimmune disease history or receiving systemic immunosuppression were excluded from the trial. Peripheral blood for TCR sequencing was collected from all dose cohorts at baseline, on cycle 4 day 1, and on cycle 7 day 1. Samples were obtained from an open-label, multicenter, first-in-human phase I dose-escalation trial of ivuxolimab. Adults with locally advanced or metastatic melanoma, renal cell, hepatocellular, or head and neck squamous cell carcinoma were enrolled in the trial. Before TCR sequencing, CD4+ and CD8+ T cells were separately sorted from peripheral blood.

The starting material was CD4+ or CD8+ T cells sorted from blood, obtained in a trial of the OX40 agonist ivuxolimab. The receptor chain draws on TRBV4-2 and TRBJ1-2; a stretch of 8 junction bases matches TRBD1. The clonotype comes from an adult with an advanced solid tumor such as melanoma, head and neck, liver or kidney cancer. The CDR3: CASSQYQGAYYGYTF. The DNA sequence follows: TGTGCCAGCAGCCAATACCAGGGGGCCTACTATGGCTACACCTTC.